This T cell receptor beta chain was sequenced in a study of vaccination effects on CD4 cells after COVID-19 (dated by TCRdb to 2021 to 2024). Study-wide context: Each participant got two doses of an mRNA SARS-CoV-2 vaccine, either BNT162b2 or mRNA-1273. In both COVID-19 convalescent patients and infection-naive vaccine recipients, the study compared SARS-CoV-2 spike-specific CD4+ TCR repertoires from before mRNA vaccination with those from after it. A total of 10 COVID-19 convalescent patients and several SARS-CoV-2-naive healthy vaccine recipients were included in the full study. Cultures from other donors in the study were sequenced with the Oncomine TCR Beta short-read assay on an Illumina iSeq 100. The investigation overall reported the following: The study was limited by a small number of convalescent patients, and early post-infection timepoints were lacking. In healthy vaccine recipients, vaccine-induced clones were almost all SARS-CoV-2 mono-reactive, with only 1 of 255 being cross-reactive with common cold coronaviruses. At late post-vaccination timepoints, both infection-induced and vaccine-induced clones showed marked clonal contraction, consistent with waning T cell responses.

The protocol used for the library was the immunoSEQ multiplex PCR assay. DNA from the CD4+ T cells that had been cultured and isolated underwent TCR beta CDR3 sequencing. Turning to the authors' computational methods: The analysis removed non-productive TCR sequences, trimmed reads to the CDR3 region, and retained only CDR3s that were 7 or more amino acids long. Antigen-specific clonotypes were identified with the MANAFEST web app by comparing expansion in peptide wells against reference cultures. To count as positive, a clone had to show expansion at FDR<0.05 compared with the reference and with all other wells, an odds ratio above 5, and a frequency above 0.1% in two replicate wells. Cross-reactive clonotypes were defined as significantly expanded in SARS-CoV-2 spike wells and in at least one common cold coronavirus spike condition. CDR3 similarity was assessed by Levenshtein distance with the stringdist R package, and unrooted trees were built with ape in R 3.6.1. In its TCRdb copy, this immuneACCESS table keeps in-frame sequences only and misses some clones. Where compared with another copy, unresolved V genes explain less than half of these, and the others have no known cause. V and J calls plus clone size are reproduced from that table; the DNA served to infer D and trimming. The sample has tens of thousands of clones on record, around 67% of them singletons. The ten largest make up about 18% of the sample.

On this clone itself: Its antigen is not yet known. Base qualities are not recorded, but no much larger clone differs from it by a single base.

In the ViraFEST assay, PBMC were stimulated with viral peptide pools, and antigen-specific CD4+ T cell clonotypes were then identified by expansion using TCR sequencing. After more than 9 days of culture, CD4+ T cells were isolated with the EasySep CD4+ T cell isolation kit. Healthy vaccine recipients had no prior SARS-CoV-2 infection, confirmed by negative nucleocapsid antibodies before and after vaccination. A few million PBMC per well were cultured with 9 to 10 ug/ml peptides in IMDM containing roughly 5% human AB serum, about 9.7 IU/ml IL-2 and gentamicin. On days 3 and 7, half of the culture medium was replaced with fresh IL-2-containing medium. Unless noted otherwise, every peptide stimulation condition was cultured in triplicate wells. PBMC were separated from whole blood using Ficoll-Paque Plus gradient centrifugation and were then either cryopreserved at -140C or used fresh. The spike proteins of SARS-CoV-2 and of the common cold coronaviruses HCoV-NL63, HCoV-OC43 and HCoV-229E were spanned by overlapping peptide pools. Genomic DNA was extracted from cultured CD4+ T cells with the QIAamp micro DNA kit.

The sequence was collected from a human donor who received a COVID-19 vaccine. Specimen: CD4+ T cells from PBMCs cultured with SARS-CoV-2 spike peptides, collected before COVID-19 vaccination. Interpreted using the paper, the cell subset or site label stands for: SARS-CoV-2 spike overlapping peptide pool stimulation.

The DNA sequence is as follows: TGCGCCAGCAGCCCCCCGGACACGAATCAGCCCCAGCATTTT. This yields the protein CASSPPDTNQPQHF. Recombination connected TRBV5-1 to TRBJ1-5, with TRBD1 perhaps the D gene, on 5 matching bases. The germline V gene supplies CDR1 SGHRS and CDR2 YFSETQ. The CDR3 measures 14 amino acids from cysteine to phenylalanine. CDR3 DNA only is kept here, 42 bases in frame from base 1. Between the V and J ends, shortened by 4 bases and 4 bases respectively, the junction contains 12 bases.